The 10 T cell receptor beta chains listed next were all sequenced from one sample in a study of CD8 T cells in ankylosing spondylitis. Study observations and caveats: For ankylosing spondylitis blood, a TCR beta motif of 7 or 8 highly homologous variants appeared characteristic.

No antigens are known for them. TCRdb redid the calling of the 5' RACE reads with MiXCR, one entry per CDR3 protein. The table includes 500,000 or so distinct CDR3 sequences, roughly 5.3% detected once. Material: blood, either unsorted or a sorted T cell fraction (not recorded which). The receptors derive from a male donor with ankylosing spondylitis.

In its sample, this clonotype was seen a few times. The chain joins TRBV11-2 to TRBJ2-4; D is uncertain. The CDR3 is made up of 18 amino acids. Trimming pared 4 bases from V and 9 bases from J, leaving 28 bases between. Germline CDR1 SGHAT, CDR2 FQNNGV. This CDR3 is CASSSPRRFVGLPFIQYF. CDR3 nucleotides: TGTGCCAGCAGCTCCCCTCGCCGGTTCGTAGGCCTGCCTTTCATTCAGTACTTC. Full variable domain (missing parts from reference TRBV11-2 and TRBJ2-4): EAGVAQSPRYKIIEKRQSVAFWCNPISGHATLYWYQQILGQGPKLLIQFQNNGVVDDSQLPKDRFSAERLKGVDSTLKIQPAKLEDSAVYLCASSSPRRFVGLPFIQYFGAGTRLSVL.

This clonotype was seen repeatedly, ten times or more. The CDR3: CASSPGGLGEKLFF. The CDR3, as DNA: TGTGCCAGCAGCCCAGGGGGGTTGGGTGAAAAACTGTTTTTT. V and J are TRBV9 and TRBJ1-4, with TRBD1 matching over 7 bases. The junction had 7 bases not matched to a gene; V was cut back by 4 bases and J by 7 bases. This CDR3 is built from 14 residues. Germline V gives CDR1 SGDLS, CDR2 YYNGEE.

This clonotype was detected ten times or more. The rearrangement uses TRBV4-2 and TRBJ2-4, with TRBD2 identical over 11 bases. The CDR3 is 15 amino acids. J was trimmed by 13 bases and V by 0 bases; bases with no gene match: 8. Germline V lookup: CDR1 LGHNA, CDR2 YNFKEQ. Written as DNA, the CDR3 is TGTGCCAGCAGCCAAGATACTAGCGGGAGCGCATGGCAGTACTTC. Amino acid sequence: CASSQDTSGSAWQYF.

V is TRBV29-1 and J is TRBJ2-7; D remains ambiguous. The CDR3 sequence is 14 residues long. V lost 7 bases and J 2 bases, leaving 18 bases between the germline ends. The germline V gene has CDR1 SQVTM and CDR2 ANQGSEA. CDR3 nucleotides: TGCAGCGCCCTTATCGGACGGTCTCCCTACGAGCAGTACTTC. Its translation: CSALIGRSPYEQYF.

The sample holds many counts of this clonotype. The rearrangement joins TRBV29-1 to TRBJ1-2, with TRBD1 matching 9 bases. CDR3 length: 12 amino acids. V gave up 6 bases and J gave up 5 bases; unmatched junction bases: 4. Germline values: CDR1 SQVTM, CDR2 ANQGSEA. CDR3 residues: CSVGQGRYGYTF. DNA of the CDR3: TGCAGCGTGGGACAGGGAAGGTATGGCTACACCTTC.

At least ten counts were recorded for this clonotype. The chain joins TRBV21-1 to TRBJ2-3; the table calls TRBD1, which could not be checked here. TRBV21-1 is tagged as a pseudogene. The CDR3 length is 14 residues. The CDR3 sequence: CASSGTEEEDTQYF. The CDR3 nucleotides read TGTGCCAGCAGCGGGACAGAAGAGGAGGATACGCAGTATTTT.

The rearrangement joins TRBV5-1 to TRBJ1-1; weak D call: TRBD1 (5 bases). Germline-derived CDR1 and CDR2 are SGHRS and YFSETQ. The V end was cut by 7 bases, the J end by 4 bases, with 20 bases between. The CDR3 is 15 amino acids. Written as DNA, the CDR3 is TGCGCCAGCCAACTTCTTGGGGCGAGGGGCACTGAAGCTTTCTTT. This sequence encodes CASQLLGARGTEAFF.

This clonotype was recorded at least ten times. The CDR3 DNA sequence: TGTGCCAGCAGCGTTCTCCCCGGGAGGGCAGATACGCAGTATTTT. This codes for CASSVLPGRADTQYF. V is TRBV9 and J is TRBJ2-3; TRBD2 agrees at 8 bases. The V gene end was trimmed by 2 bases and the J gene end by 4 bases; junction bases not matched to a gene: 6. The germline V gene encodes CDR1 SGDLS and CDR2 YYNGEE. This CDR3 is 15 amino acids long.

This clonotype was seen at least ten times. This chain links TRBV20-1 with TRBJ2-1; D tentatively reads TRBD1 or TRBD2 (5 bases each). The V end was cut by 0 bases, the J end by 7 bases, with 22 bases between. The germline CDR1 and CDR2 sequences are DFQATT and SNEGSKA (reference sequence). The CDR3 extends over 17 amino acids. The CDR3 here is CSARDHRKGPWGNEQFF. CDR3 DNA sequence: TGCAGTGCTAGAGATCACCGGAAGGGACCCTGGGGGAATGAGCAGTTCTTC.

This clonotype appeared many times. The V and J genes are TRBV12-3 or TRBV12-4 and TRBJ2-3; 9 nucleotides line up with TRBD1. The junction had 11 bases not matched to a gene; V was cut back by 6 bases and J by 1 base. The CDR3 is 17 amino acids. This CDR3 reads CASRVNRGRVGTDTQYF. DNA for the CDR3: TGTGCCAGCAGGGTTAACAGGGGGCGCGTGGGCACAGATACGCAGTATTTT.